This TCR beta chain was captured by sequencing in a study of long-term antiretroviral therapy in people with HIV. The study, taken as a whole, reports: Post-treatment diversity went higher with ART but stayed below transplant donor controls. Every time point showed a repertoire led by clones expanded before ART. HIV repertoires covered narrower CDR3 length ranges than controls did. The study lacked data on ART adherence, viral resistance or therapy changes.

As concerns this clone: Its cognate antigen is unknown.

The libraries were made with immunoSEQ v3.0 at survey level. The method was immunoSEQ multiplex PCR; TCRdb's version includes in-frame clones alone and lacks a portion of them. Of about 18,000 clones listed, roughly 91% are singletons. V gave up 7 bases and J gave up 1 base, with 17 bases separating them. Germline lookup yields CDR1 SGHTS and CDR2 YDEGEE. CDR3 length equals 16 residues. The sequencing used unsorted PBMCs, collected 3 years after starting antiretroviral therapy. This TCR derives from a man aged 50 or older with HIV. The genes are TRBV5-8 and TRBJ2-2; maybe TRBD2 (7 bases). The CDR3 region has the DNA TGTGCCAGCCGCGGGGGCGGGACGGTGAACACCGGGGAGCTGTTTTTT. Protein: CASRGGGTVNTGELFF.